This T cell receptor beta chain originates from a study of identical twins. V was pared by 4 bases and J by 3 bases, with 14 bases between. The CDR3 covers 15 residues. Germline CDR1 MDHEN, CDR2 SYDVKM. This clonotype has a count of ten or more. Each CDR3 protein is one row after TCRdb ran MiXCR on the 5' RACE reads. There are just over 450,000 distinct CDR3 sequences in the sample; 14% occur only once, and approximately 0.52% lies in the top ten. The same data also contributed to another study, on yellow fever vaccine responses in identical twins.

This TCR came from a woman younger than 35 in good health. The J gene is TRBJ2-3, the V gene TRBV28; D ambiguous. Sequenced material: CD4+ T cells sorted from blood. The CDR3 DNA sequence: TGTGCCAGCAGTTCCGAACTAACCCGGACAGATACGCAGTATTTT. Translation gives CASSSELTRTDTQYF.